These 8 T cell receptor beta chains came from one sample sequenced in a study of cytomegalovirus exposure and HLA in healthy donors. Primers: 60 Vbeta forward and 13 Jbeta reverse. Assay used: immunoSEQ multiplex PCR; TCRdb lists only in-frame clones, some missing. The table has around 140,000 clones, approximately 80% seen once; the top ten hold more than 1.5%. The source material was PBMCs. Receptor source: a woman in her thirties or forties in good health and CMV-seronegative.

This clone turned up a few times. The chain couples TRBV4-3 to TRBJ2-7; 8 nucleotides agree with TRBD1. The V gene end was trimmed by 0 bases and the J gene end by 3 bases; junction bases not matched to a gene: 7. CDR3 length equals 16 residues. Germline CDR1 LGHNA, CDR2 YSLEER. The CDR3 bases are TGCGCCAGCAGCCAAGATCTTCAGGGGGCTTTCTACGAGCAGTACTTC. Translating gives CASSQDLQGAFYEQYF.

The chain uses TRBV13 and TRBJ2-5; 7 bases map to TRBD1. CDR3 length: 15 residues. V lost 1 base, J lost 5 bases, and 7 bases stayed unmatched. Germline loops: CDR1 PRHDT, CDR2 FYEKMQ (reference sequence). CDR3 sequence reads: CASSLVRDRGETQYF. Written as DNA, the CDR3 is TGTGCCAGCAGCTTAGTCCGGGACAGAGGGGAGACCCAGTACTTC.

The CDR3 reads CASSQDSSGNNQPQHF. The CDR3 coding sequence is TGCGCCAGCAGCCAAGATTCGTCGGGGAACAATCAGCCCCAGCATTTT. The rearrangement joins TRBV4-1 to TRBJ1-5; D ambiguous. Germline V gives CDR1 MGHRA, CDR2 YSYEKL. The germline V and J ends were trimmed by 0 bases and 3 bases, with 12 bases remaining between them. CDR3 length: 16 residues.

The rearrangement joins TRBV25-1 to TRBJ2-2; D is possibly TRBD1 (5 bases). The CDR3 totals 13 residues. V dropped 1 base and J dropped 7 bases, with 7 bases sitting between them. Germline CDR1 reads MGHDK; CDR2 reads SYGVNS. The CDR3 loop is CASSESGHGELFF. CDR3 bases: TGTGCCAGCAGTGAATCAGGGCACGGGGAGCTGTTTTTT.

The J gene is TRBJ1-3, the V gene TRBV2, with 7 bases matching TRBD1. Germline-derived CDR1 and CDR2 are SNHLY and FYNNEI. With V trimmed by 6 bases and J by 0 bases, 5 bases remained unmatched. This CDR3 region has 15 residues. CDR3 DNA: TGTGCCAGCAGAGGACAGGATCTCTCTGGAAACACCATATATTTT. Translated: CASRGQDLSGNTIYF.

V usage is TRBV27 and J usage is TRBJ1-5, with 8 bases aligning to TRBD1. Germline values: CDR1 MNHEY, CDR2 SMNVEV (reference sequence). The CDR3 is made up of 15 amino acids. Trimming at V came to 5 bases and at J to 2 bases, leaving 5 bases not matched to a gene. In DNA form, the CDR3 reads TGTGCCAGCAGTCCACCGGGACAGGGCAATCAGCCCCAGCATTTT. As protein: CASSPPGQGNQPQHF.

The chain joins TRBV5-8 to TRBJ2-5; a weak D match, TRBD1 (6 bases). V shed 0 bases and J shed 3 bases, with 9 bases lying between them. Germline V gene sequence: CDR1 SGHTS, CDR2 YDEGEE. The CDR3 covers 14 residues. The CDR3 bases are TGTGCCAGCAGCTTGGTTGGGGACAAAGAGACCCAGTACTTC. Translating gives CASSLVGDKETQYF.

V usage is TRBV11-2 and J usage is TRBJ2-3, with D perhaps matching TRBD2 (6 bases). V lost 4 bases and J 4 bases, leaving 9 bases between the germline ends. The V gene's germline CDR1 is SGHAT and CDR2 FQNNGV. This CDR3 spans 13 amino acids. The CDR3 DNA reads TGTGCCAGCAGCTCGACTAGTCCAGATACGCAGTATTTT. The encoded protein is CASSSTSPDTQYF.